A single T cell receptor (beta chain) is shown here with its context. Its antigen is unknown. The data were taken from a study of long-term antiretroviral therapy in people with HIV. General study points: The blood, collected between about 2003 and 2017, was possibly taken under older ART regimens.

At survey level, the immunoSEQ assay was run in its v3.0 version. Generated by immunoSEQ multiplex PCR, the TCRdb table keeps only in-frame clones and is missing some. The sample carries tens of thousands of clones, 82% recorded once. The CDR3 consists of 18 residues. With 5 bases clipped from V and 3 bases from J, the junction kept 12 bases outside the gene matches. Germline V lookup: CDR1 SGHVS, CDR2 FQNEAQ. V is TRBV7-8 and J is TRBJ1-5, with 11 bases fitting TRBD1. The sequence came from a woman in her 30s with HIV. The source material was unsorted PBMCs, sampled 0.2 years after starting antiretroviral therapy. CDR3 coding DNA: TGTGCCAGCAGCCCGCGGACAGGGGGCGCCGTGGTCAATCAGCCCCAGCATTTT. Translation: CASSPRTGGAVVNQPQHF.